Listed below are T cell receptor beta chains from one sample, sequenced in a study of T-cell reconstitution after alpha-beta-depleted transplantation in children. Via MiXCR, TCRdb re-called the PCR reads, giving one row per CDR3 protein. The table lists 260,000 or so distinct CDR3 sequences, 12% of them singletons, with roughly 2.8% in the top ten. This sample comprised PBMCs from the stem cell graft donor, obtained from the stem cell graft. Receptor source: a human donor who donated a stem cell graft to a child with acute lymphoblastic leukemia. The CDR3 runs from the conserved cysteine through the conserved F or W. D genes are given only for firm matches.

j_gene: TRBJ1-4; v_gene: TRBV5-1; d_gene: TRBD1; CDR3aa: CASSETDRVGSEKLFF
j_gene: TRBJ2-3; v_gene: TRBV2; d_gene: -; CDR3aa: CASRGDTQYF
j_gene: TRBJ2-1; v_gene: TRBV20-1; d_gene: -; CDR3aa: CSQVLGSSYNEQFF
j_gene: TRBJ2-2; v_gene: TRBV20-1; d_gene: TRBD2; CDR3aa: CSAAREGNTGELFF
j_gene: TRBJ2-3; v_gene: TRBV4-1; d_gene: -; CDR3aa: CASSQDLGASTDTQYF
j_gene: TRBJ1-6; v_gene: TRBV7-2; d_gene: -; CDR3aa: CASSLVGGVASPLHF
j_gene: TRBJ2-3; v_gene: TRBV2; d_gene: -; CDR3aa: CASSERGEIFADTQYF
j_gene: TRBJ2-7; v_gene: TRBV12-3/TRBV12-4; d_gene: -; CDR3aa: CASSLAGGAKAYEQYF
j_gene: TRBJ1-6; v_gene: TRBV6-6; d_gene: TRBD1; CDR3aa: CASRNRGGSPLHF
j_gene: TRBJ2-7; v_gene: TRBV20-1; d_gene: -; CDR3aa: CSAGDSEHSYEQYF
j_gene: TRBJ2-7; v_gene: TRBV5-1; d_gene: TRBD1; CDR3aa: CASSLRQGAYEQYF
j_gene: TRBJ1-5; v_gene: TRBV20-1; d_gene: -; CDR3aa: CSAREGADQPQHF
j_gene: TRBJ1-5; v_gene: TRBV20-1; d_gene: -; CDR3aa: CSARDWGHYNQPQHF
j_gene: TRBJ2-7; v_gene: TRBV29-1; d_gene: TRBD1; CDR3aa: CSVLTGGDYEQYF
j_gene: TRBJ1-4; v_gene: TRBV5-1; d_gene: -; CDR3aa: CASSLTRHEKLFF
j_gene: TRBJ2-6; v_gene: TRBV4-3; d_gene: TRBD1; CDR3aa: CASSHQGQGDGANVLTF
j_gene: TRBJ1-2; v_gene: TRBV12-3/TRBV12-4; d_gene: TRBD1; CDR3aa: CATLRIPGTGGYTF
j_gene: TRBJ2-1; v_gene: TRBV5-1; d_gene: TRBD2; CDR3aa: CASSLSGGSDNEQFF
j_gene: TRBJ2-7; v_gene: TRBV28; d_gene: -; CDR3aa: CASSPLEGVRGEQYF
j_gene: TRBJ1-2; v_gene: TRBV4-3; d_gene: TRBD1; CDR3aa: CASSHGQGGYGYTF
j_gene: TRBJ2-2; v_gene: TRBV29-1; d_gene: -; CDR3aa: CSVNGALGELFF
j_gene: TRBJ1-1; v_gene: TRBV5-1; d_gene: -; CDR3aa: CASSSPLGSTEAFF
j_gene: TRBJ2-2; v_gene: TRBV4-2; d_gene: -; CDR3aa: CASSQVGRGAGELFF
j_gene: TRBJ2-3; v_gene: TRBV10-3; d_gene: -; CDR3aa: CAIRPIGNSTDTQYF
j_gene: TRBJ2-3; v_gene: TRBV2; d_gene: -; CDR3aa: CASSDTHTDTQYF
j_gene: TRBJ1-5; v_gene: TRBV7-2; d_gene: -; CDR3aa: CASSLDGLSQPQHF
j_gene: TRBJ2-7; v_gene: TRBV7-9; d_gene: -; CDR3aa: CASSLGFVDTGSEQYF
j_gene: TRBJ2-1; v_gene: TRBV12-3/TRBV12-4; d_gene: TRBD1; CDR3aa: CASTLDRGQFF
j_gene: TRBJ2-2; v_gene: TRBV20-1; d_gene: -; CDR3aa: CSLTIDTGELFF
j_gene: TRBJ2-1; v_gene: TRBV19; d_gene: -; CDR3aa: CASSTSPVSYNEQFF
j_gene: TRBJ2-5; v_gene: TRBV7-9; d_gene: -; CDR3aa: CASSLASSLHEETQYF
j_gene: TRBJ1-5; v_gene: TRBV12-3/TRBV12-4; d_gene: -; CDR3aa: CASSLVVTDNQPQHF
j_gene: TRBJ2-2; v_gene: TRBV18; d_gene: -; CDR3aa: CASSPPFDRTGELFF
j_gene: TRBJ2-5; v_gene: TRBV12-3/TRBV12-4; d_gene: -; CDR3aa: CASSFSGGPQETQYF
j_gene: TRBJ2-6; v_gene: TRBV6-5; d_gene: -; CDR3aa: CASSFPSGSGANVLTF